The rows below give T cell receptor beta chains drawn from one sample of a study of T cells in Graves' hyperthyroidism and ophthalmopathy. TCRdb called the multiplex PCR reads again in MiXCR, with one record for every CDR3 protein. The sample holds fewer than 900,000 distinct CDR3 sequences, about 17% seen once. Sample: blood. The receptors originated from a woman aged 50 to 60 with Graves' hyperthyroidism that later progressed to Graves' ophthalmopathy. CDR3s include the opening cysteine and the closing phenylalanine or tryptophan. A D gene is named only where the DNA matches it firmly. Where a row states a size, it is once, few, many or the class of an expanded clone; other rows omit it.

TRBV12-5	few	.	TRBJ1-5	TGTGCTAGTGGTCAAGGGGGGGGTCAGCCCCAGCATTTT	CASGQGGGQPQHF
TRBV27	.	TRBD1	TRBJ1-1	TGTGCCAGCAGACGACAGGGAGGGGAAGCTTTCTTT	CASRRQGGEAFF
TRBV29-1	few	TRBD1	TRBJ2-1	TGCAGCGGCAGACAGGGAGCAATCAATGAGCAGTTCTTC	CSGRQGAINEQFF
TRBV6-1	.	.	TRBJ1-5	TGTGCCAGCACAGGGGTCAATCAGCCCCAGCATTTT	CASTGVNQPQHF
TRBV6-1	.	TRBD1	TRBJ1-1	TGTGCCAGCAGTGAAGTTCCGGGACAGGGGCCAAACACTGAAGCTTTCTTT	CASSEVPGQGPNTEAFF
TRBV29-1	.	.	TRBJ2-5	TGCAGCCACCTCTTGGACCCGGGAGAGACCCAGTACTTC	CSHLLDPGETQYF
TRBV27	.	.	TRBJ2-1	TGTGCCAGCAGTTTATCGTCCACAGGGTTAGGGCAGTTCTTC	CASSLSSTGLGQFF
TRBV30	many	.	TRBJ2-1	TGTGCCTGGAGTGTATCCCCAGCGGGTATTTACAATGAGCAGTTCTTC	CAWSVSPAGIYNEQFF
TRBV11-2	many	TRBD1	TRBJ2-5	TGTGCCAGCAGCCGAACAGGGGTCGTAGAAGAGACCCAGTACTTC	CASSRTGVVEETQYF
TRBV3-1	few	.	TRBJ1-5	TGTGCCAGCAGTAAACAGGACAATCAGCCCCAGCATTTT	CASSKQDNQPQHF
TRBV20-1	many	.	TRBJ1-5	TGCAGTGCTATCCTCGCACAGAATCAGCCCCAGCATTTT	CSAILAQNQPQHF
TRBV11-2	.	.	TRBJ1-2	TGTGCCGGCAGCCAAGGACAAAACTATGGCTACACCTTC	CAGSQGQNYGYTF
TRBV19	.	.	TRBJ1-1	TGTGCCAGTAGTAGCCGTCAGAGCATCACCAACATGAACACTGAAGCTTTCTTT	CASSSRQSITNMNTEAFF